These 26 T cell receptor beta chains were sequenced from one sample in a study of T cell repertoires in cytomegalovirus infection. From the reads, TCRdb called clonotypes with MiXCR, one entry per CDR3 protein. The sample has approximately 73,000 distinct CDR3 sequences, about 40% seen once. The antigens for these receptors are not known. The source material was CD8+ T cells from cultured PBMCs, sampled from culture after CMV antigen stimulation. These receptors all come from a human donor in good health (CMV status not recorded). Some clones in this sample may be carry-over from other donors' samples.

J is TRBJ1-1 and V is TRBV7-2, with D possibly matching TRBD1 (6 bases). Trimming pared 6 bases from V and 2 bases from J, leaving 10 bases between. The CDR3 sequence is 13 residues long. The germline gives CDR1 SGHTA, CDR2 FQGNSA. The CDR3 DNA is TGTGCCAGCAGGACAGGACAAAACACTGAAGCTTTCTTT. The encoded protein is CASRTGQNTEAFF.

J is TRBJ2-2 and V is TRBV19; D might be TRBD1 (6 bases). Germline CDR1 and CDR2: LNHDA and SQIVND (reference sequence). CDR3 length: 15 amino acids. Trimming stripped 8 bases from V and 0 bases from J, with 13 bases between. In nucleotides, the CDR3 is TGTGCCAGTTCTGTCGGGACATCGAACACCGGGGAGCTGTTTTTT. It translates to CASSVGTSNTGELFF.

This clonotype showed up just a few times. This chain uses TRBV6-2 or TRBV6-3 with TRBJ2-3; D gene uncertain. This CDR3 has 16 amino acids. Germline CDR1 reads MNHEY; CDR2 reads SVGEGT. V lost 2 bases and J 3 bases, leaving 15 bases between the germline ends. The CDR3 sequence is CASSYPRVPGTDTQYF. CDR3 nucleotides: TGTGCCAGCAGTTACCCAAGGGTCCCTGGGACAGATACGCAGTATTTT.

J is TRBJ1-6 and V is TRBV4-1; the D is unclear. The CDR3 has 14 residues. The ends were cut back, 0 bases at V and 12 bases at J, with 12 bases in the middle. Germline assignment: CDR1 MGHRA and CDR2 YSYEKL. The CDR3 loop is CASSQDPVYQPLHF. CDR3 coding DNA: TGCGCCAGCAGCCAAGATCCCGTGTATCAACCCCTCCACTTT.

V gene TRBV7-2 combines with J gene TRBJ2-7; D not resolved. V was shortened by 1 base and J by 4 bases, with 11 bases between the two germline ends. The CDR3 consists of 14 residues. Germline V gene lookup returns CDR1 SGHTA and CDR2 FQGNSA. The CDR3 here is CASSLVPDGYEQYF. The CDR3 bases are TGTGCCAGCAGCTTAGTCCCGGACGGGTACGAGCAGTACTTC.

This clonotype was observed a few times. CDR3 coding DNA: TGTGCCAGCAGTCGAAGACCGGCAAATCAGCCCCAGCATTTT. The encoded protein is CASSRRPANQPQHF. This chain links TRBV27 with TRBJ1-5; D gene unclear. Germline CDR1 is MNHEY and CDR2 is SMNVEV (reference sequence). The CDR3 consists of 14 residues. V was cut by 5 bases and J by 4 bases, with 12 bases left in between.

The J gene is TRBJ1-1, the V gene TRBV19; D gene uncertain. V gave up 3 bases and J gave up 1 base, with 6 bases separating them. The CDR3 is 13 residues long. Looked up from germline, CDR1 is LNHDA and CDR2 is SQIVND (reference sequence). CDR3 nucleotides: TGTGCCAGTAGTATTTACAAGAACACTGAAGCTTTCTTT. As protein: CASSIYKNTEAFF.

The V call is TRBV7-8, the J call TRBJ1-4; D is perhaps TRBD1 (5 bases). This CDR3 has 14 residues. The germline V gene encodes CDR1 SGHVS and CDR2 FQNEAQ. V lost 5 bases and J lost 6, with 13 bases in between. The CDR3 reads CASSIAGLHEKLFF. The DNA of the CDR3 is TGTGCCAGCAGCATCGCAGGGCTTCATGAAAAACTGTTTTTT.

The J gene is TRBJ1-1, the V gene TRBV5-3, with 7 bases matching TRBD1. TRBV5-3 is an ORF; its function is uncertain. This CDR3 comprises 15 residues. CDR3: CASSPGTERDTEAFF. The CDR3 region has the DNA TGTGCGAGCAGCCCCGGGACAGAGAGAGACACTGAAGCTTTCTTT.

The CDR3, as DNA: TGCAGCGTTGGTTCCCAGGCGTACAATGAGCAGTTCTTC. Residues: CSVGSQAYNEQFF. This sequence joins TRBV29-1 and TRBJ2-1; D is uncertain. The CDR3 covers 13 residues. In germline, CDR1 is SQVTM, CDR2 ANQGSEA. V lost 4 bases, J lost 4 bases, and 11 bases lay in between.

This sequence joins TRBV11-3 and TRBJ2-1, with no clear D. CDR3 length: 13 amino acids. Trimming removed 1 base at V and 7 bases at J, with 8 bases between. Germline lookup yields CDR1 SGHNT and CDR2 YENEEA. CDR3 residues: CASSLGVWNEQFF. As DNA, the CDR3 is TGTGCCAGCAGCTTAGGCGTGTGGAATGAGCAGTTCTTC.

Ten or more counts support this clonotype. CDR3 bases: TGTGCCAGCAGCTTAGGTTGGCAGAGTCTTCTCTACGAGCAGTACTTC. Its protein product is CASSLGWQSLLYEQYF. The chain is built from TRBV7-8 and TRBJ2-7; D gene uncertain. Germline V CDR1 and CDR2: SGHVS, FQNEAQ. V lost 1 base, J lost 3 bases, and 16 bases lay in between. The CDR3 has 16 amino acids.

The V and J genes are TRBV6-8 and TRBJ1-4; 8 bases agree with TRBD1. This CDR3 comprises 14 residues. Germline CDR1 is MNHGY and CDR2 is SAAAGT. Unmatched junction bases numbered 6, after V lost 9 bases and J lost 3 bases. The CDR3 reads CASKQGGANEKLFF. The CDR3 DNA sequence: TGTGCCAGTAAACAGGGGGGGGCTAATGAAAAACTGTTTTTT.

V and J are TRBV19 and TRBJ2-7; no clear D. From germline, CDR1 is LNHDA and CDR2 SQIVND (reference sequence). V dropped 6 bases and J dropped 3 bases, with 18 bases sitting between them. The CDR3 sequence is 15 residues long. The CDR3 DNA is TGTGCCAGTAGCCCATTAGACGGCCGCAACTACGAGCAGTACTTC. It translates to CASSPLDGRNYEQYF. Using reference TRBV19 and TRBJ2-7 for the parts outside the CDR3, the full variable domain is DGGITQSPKYLFRKEGQNVTLSCEQNLNHDAMYWYRQDPGQGLRLIYYSQIVNDFQKGDIAEGYSVSREKKESFPLTVTSAQKNPTAFYLCASSPLDGRNYEQYFGPGTRLTVT.

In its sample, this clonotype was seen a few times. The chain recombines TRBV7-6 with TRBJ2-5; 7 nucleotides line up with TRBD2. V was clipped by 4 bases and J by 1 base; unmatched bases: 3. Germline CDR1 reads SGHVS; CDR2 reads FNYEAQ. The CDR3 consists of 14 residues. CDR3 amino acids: CASSSGGTQETQYF. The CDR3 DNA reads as TGTGCCAGCAGCTCCGGGGGGACCCAAGAGACCCAGTACTTC.

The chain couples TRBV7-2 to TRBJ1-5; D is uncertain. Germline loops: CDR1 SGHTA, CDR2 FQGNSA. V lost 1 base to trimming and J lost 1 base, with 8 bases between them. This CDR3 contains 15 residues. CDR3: CASSLVGFSNQPQHF. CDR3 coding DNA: TGTGCCAGCAGCTTAGTGGGGTTCAGCAATCAGCCCCAGCATTTT. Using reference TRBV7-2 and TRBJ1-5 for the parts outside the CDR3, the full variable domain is GAGVSQSPSNKVTEKGKDVELRCDPISGHTALYWYRQSLGQGLEFLIYFQGNSAPDKSGLPSDRFSAERTGGSVSTLTIQRTQQEDSAVYLCASSLVGFSNQPQHFGDGTRLSIL.

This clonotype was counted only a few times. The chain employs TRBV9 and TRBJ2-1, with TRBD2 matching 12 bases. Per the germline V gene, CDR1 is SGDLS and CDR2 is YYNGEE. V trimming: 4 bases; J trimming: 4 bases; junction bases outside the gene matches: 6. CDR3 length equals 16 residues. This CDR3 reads CASSLLAGGVYNEQFF. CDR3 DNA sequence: TGTGCCAGCAGCCTCCTAGCGGGGGGGGTTTACAATGAGCAGTTCTTC.

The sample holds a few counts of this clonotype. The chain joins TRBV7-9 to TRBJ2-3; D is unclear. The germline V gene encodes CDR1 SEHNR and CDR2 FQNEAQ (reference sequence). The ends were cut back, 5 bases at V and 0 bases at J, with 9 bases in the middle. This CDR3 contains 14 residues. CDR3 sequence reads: CASSLVTSTDTQYF. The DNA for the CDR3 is TGTGCCAGCAGCCTCGTAACTAGCACAGATACGCAGTATTTT. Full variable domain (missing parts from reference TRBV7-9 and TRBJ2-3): DTGVSQNPRHKITKRGQNVTFRCDPISEHNRLYWYRQTLGQGPEFLTYFQNEAQLEKSRLLSDRFSAERPKGSFSTLEIQRTEQGDSAMYLCASSLVTSTDTQYFGPGTRLTVL.

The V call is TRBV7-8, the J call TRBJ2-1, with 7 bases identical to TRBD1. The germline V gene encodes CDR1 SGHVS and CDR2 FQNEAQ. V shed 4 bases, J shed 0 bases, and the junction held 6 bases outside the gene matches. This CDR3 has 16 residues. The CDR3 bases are TGTGCCAGCAGCTACAGGGGCGCAAGCTCCTACAATGAGCAGTTCTTC. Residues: CASSYRGASSYNEQFF.

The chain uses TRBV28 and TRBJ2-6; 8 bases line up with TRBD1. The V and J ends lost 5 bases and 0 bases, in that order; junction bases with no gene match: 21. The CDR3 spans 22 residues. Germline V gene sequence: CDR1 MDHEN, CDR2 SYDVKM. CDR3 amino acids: CASSPWAENRGRLVSGANVLTF. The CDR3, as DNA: TGTGCCAGCAGTCCCTGGGCCGAAAACAGGGGGAGGCTTGTCTCTGGGGCCAACGTCCTGACTTTC.

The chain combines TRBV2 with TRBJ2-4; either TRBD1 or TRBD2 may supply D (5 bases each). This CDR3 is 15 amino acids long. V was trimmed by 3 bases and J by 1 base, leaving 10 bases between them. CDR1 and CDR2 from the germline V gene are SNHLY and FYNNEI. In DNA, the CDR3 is TGTGCCAGCAGTGAGACCCGGGGCGCCAAAAACATTCAGTACTTC. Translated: CASSETRGAKNIQYF.

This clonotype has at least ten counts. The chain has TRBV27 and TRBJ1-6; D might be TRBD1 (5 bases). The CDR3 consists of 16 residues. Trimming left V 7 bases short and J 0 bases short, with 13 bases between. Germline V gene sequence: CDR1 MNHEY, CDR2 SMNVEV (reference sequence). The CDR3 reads CASTDGGSSYNSPLHF. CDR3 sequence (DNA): TGTGCCAGCACCGATGGGGGGAGCTCCTATAATTCACCCCTCCACTTT.

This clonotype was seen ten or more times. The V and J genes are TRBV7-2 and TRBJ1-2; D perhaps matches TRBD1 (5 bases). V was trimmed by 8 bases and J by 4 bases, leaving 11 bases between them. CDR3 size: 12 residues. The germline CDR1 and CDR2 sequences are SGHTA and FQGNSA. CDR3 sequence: CASGGGGYGYTF. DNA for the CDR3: TGTGCCAGCGGTGGGGGGGGCTATGGCTACACCTTC.

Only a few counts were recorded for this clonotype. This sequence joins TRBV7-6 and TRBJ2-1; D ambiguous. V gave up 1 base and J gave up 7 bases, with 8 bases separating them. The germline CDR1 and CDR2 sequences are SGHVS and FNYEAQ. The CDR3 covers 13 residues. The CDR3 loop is CASSLVSFNEQFF. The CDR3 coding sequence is TGTGCCAGCAGCTTAGTCTCCTTTAATGAGCAGTTCTTC.

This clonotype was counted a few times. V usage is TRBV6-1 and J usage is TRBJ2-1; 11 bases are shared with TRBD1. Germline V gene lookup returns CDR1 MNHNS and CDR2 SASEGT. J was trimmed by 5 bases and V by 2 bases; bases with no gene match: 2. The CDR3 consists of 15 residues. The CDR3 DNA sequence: TGTGCCAGCAGTGAATGGGGACAGGGGGACAATGAGCAGTTCTTC. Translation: CASSEWGQGDNEQFF.

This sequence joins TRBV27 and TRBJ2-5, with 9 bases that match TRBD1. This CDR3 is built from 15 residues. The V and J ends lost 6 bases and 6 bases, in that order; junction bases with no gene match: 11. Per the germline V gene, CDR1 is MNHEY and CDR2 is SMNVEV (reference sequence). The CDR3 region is CASSPWRQGVQTQYF. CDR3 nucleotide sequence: TGTGCCAGCAGCCCATGGAGACAGGGGGTGCAGACCCAGTACTTC.